This T cell receptor beta chain was sequenced for a study of CD8 T cells in Susac syndrome (dated by TCRdb to 2018 to 2020). Describing the broader study: Repertoire sequencing was used to test whether CD8+ T cell activation and differentiation in Susac syndrome was antigen driven. What the work shows at the level of the full study, not this receptor alone: The number of individuals in the TCR sequencing and HLA analysis was recognized as being relatively small.

High-throughput TCR beta sequencing profiled peripheral blood CD8+ and CD4+ T cells from healthy donors, Susac syndrome patients and multiple sclerosis patients. Treatment-naive patients with stable or active relapsing-remitting disease fulfilling revised McDonald criteria were used as multiple sclerosis controls. Bulk CD8+ and CD4+ T cells were purified magnetically by negative isolation, whereas CD8+ TEMRA cells were enriched by FACS. Blood was drawn into EDTA tubes, processed within 24 hours, and PBMCs were isolated by density gradient centrifugation. PBMCs intended for TCR sequencing were frozen in liquid nitrogen and were later thawed in a 37 degrees C water bath. A purity of at least 90% was achieved for sorted or isolated CD4+, CD8+ and CD8+ TEMRA cells. RNA was extracted using the RNeasy kit, and roughly 0.45 to 1 microgram was reverse transcribed with random hexamers. The immunoSEQ multiplex PCR assay, which covers 54 Vbeta and 13 Jbeta segments, was used to amplify TCR beta CDR3 regions. To correct PCR amplification bias, a synthetic template baseline was used for both primer optimization and computational correction. From the authors' description of their analysis: Only productive sequences were kept, with reads annotated to V, D and J genes according to IMGT and analyzed in immunoSEQ Analyzer. To calculate clonality, Shannon entropy was normalized by log2 of the number of productive unique sequences and then subtracted from one. For each patient and control, public and private clones were evaluated among the 100 most prevalent clones. Clones were defined as Susac-specific when absent from the healthy and MS cohorts, from approximately 1,100 published viral clones and from other ImmuneACCESS disease sequences. The raw public data were reprocessed by TCRdb itself: fastp quality trimming at Q25, MiXCR clonotype calling, in-frame beta chains only. Under each unique CDR3 protein, matching rows form one entry showing the most common genes and DNA. The V and J calls here are based on TCRdb, not the publication. The sample table shows 250,000 or so distinct CDR3 sequences, and just under 95% are seen once. The ten largest make up 0.06% to 0.08% of the sample.

Remarks on this clonotype: Its antigen is still unknown. No quality values exist for individual bases; no much larger clone is one base distant.

Trimming removed 2 bases from V and 5 bases from J, leaving 9 bases between the germline ends. The CDR3 goes from the cysteine to the phenylalanine over 13 residues. The read is trimmed to its CDR3 DNA, 39 bases read in frame from base 1. The chain was built from TRBV12-3 or TRBV12-4 and TRBJ2-5, with no confidently assigned D gene. Sequenced sample: CD4+ T cells from PBMCs. This TCR was recovered from a human donor with multiple sclerosis. The encoded CDR3 is CASSLYGRETQYF. The nucleotides are TGTGCCAGCAGTTTATACGGCCGGGAGACCCAGTACTTC.